This is a list of T cell receptor beta chains from one sample in a study of identifying expanded T cells in peripheral blood. Using immunoSEQ multiplex PCR, the repertoire was profiled, and TCRdb retains in-frame clones only, with some absent. The sample has some 97,000 clones, 75% to 90% seen once. Sample: blood. These receptors all stem from a person aged 18 to 70 in good health. CDR3s include the opening cysteine and the closing phenylalanine or tryptophan. D genes are given only for firm matches. Clone size is stated in some rows and not others, as once, few, many or a class when expanded.

v_call	d_call	clone_size	j_call	cdr3_nt	cdr3_aa
TRBV4-3	.	.	TRBJ2-7	TGCGCCAGCAGCCAAGGCCTAGCATTCGAGCAGTACTTC	CASSQGLAFEQYF
TRBV5-4	TRBD1	.	TRBJ2-1	TGTGCCAGCAGCATTACGGGACAGGGGAGGGGTGAGCAGTTCTTC	CASSITGQGRGEQFF
TRBV30	TRBD1	.	TRBJ1-4	TGTGCCTGGAGTAGGGACAGGCTTTCAACTAATGAAAAACTGTTTTTT	CAWSRDRLSTNEKLFF
TRBV2	.	many	TRBJ1-1	TGTGCCAGCACCTCCAGGGTGGACACTGAAGCTTTCTTT	CASTSRVDTEAFF
TRBV6-1	TRBD1	.	TRBJ2-1	TGTGCCAGCAGTGGCGGACAGGGGAGGGGAGTCGTGCAGTTCTTC	CASSGGQGRGVVQFF
TRBV27	.	.	TRBJ1-5	TGTGCCAGCAGTTTGCCAGGGGGCAATCAGCCCCAGCATTTT	CASSLPGGNQPQHF
TRBV4-3	.	.	TRBJ2-5	TGCGCCAGCAGCCAAGCCGCAGGCGGAGGCCGCCAAGAGACCCAGTACTTC	CASSQAAGGGRQETQYF
TRBV2	.	.	TRBJ1-2	TGTGCCAGCAGGGGGGATGCAGGTGGCTACACCTTC	CASRGDAGGYTF
TRBV19	.	.	TRBJ2-2	TGTGCCAGTTCGAGGGGGTTACGAGTTTTAGGCACCGGGGAGCTGTTTTTT	CASSRGLRVLGTGELFF
TRBV11-2	.	.	TRBJ1-1	TGTGCCAGCAGCTTAAGCCGGGCTTCGTCTGAAGCTTTCTTT	CASSLSRASSEAFF
TRBV9	.	once	TRBJ1-2	TGTGCCAGCAGCGGAGGGAGTTCTAACTATGGCTACACCTTC	CASSGGSSNYGYTF
TRBV6-5	TRBD1	.	TRBJ1-3	TGTGCCAGCAGATCAACAGGGGGCACTGGAAACACCATATATTTT	CASRSTGGTGNTIYF
TRBV7-2	TRBD1	.	TRBJ2-7	TGTGCCAGCAGCCCAACACCGGGACAGGGGGCGCTCGAGCAGTACTTC	CASSPTPGQGALEQYF
TRBV19	TRBD2	.	TRBJ2-5	TGTGCCAGTAGTTACGGGGGACTAGCGGCTCAAGAGACCCAGTACTTC	CASSYGGLAAQETQYF
TRBV29-1	.	.	TRBJ1-5	TGCAGCGCCGGGGAGGGGGTACGGCAGCCCCAGCATTTT	CSAGEGVRQPQHF
TRBV7-2	.	.	TRBJ1-1	TGTGCCAGCAGCGCACAGGGTGGGAACACTGAAGCTTTCTTT	CASSAQGGNTEAFF
TRBV10-3	.	.	TRBJ2-7	TGTGCCATCAGTGAGTCGGGCGGGTACGAGCAGTACTTC	CAISESGGYEQYF
TRBV7-6	TRBD1	.	TRBJ2-2	TGTGCCAGCAGCTTAAGAGGAGACAGGGTAAACACCGGGGAGCTGTTTTTT	CASSLRGDRVNTGELFF
TRBV11-2	TRBD1	.	TRBJ2-6	TGTGCCTCCGACAGGGCTGGGGCCAACGTCCTGACTTTC	CASDRAGANVLTF
TRBV5-1	.	.	TRBJ1-1	TGCGCCAGCAGCGAGAATGCGAACACTGAAGCTTTCTTT	CASSENANTEAFF
TRBV2	.	.	TRBJ1-2	TGTGCCAGCAGACGCAGGGGACTTAACTATGGCTACACCTTC	CASRRRGLNYGYTF
TRBV11-2	TRBD1	.	TRBJ2-7	TGTGCCAGCAGCGTCGGGACAGGGAAGGAAAACGAGCAGTACTTC	CASSVGTGKENEQYF
TRBV18	TRBD1	.	TRBJ1-5	TGTGCCAGCTCTCCAACCACAGGGGTAGCCCCTCAGCCCCAGCATTTT	CASSPTTGVAPQPQHF